Detailed here is one T cell receptor beta chain. This record belongs to a study of control samples from healthy donors and cancer patients. The assay was immunoSEQ multiplex PCR, and TCRdb's table has in-frame clones only and misses some. The table records around 51,000 clones, around 80% of them present only once. The specimen was blood. This TCR derives from a man aged 65 to 79 in good health.

CDR3 amino acids: CSLWTDNPYNEQFF. CDR3 nucleotides: TGCAGCCTCTGGACAGATAATCCCTACAATGAGCAGTTCTTC. The chain uses TRBV29-1 and TRBJ2-1; D may be TRBD1 (6 bases). The length of the CDR3 is 14 residues. Trimming left V 8 bases short and J 2 bases short, with 16 bases between. Germline lookup yields CDR1 SQVTM and CDR2 ANQGSEA.